This entry is about one T cell receptor (beta chain). Its specificity is not known. Germline CDR1 and CDR2: MNHEY and SMNVEV (reference sequence). The CDR3 contains 13 residues. V was clipped by 3 bases and J by 6 bases, with 11 bases between them. The data derive from a study of Ad26.COV2.S vaccination and SARS-CoV-2 variants. Study results and limitations: Similar non-spike TCR breadth was observed in recipients of vaccine and of placebo.

TCRdb keeps only in-frame clones here, not all; method: immunoSEQ multiplex PCR. The sample shows around 170,000 clones, around 85% of them seen only once. The chain couples TRBV27 to TRBJ1-2; D is perhaps TRBD1 (5 bases). The sequence came from a human donor who had recovered from COVID-19. The sequenced sample was peripheral blood, obtained after recovery from COVID-19. This CDR3 is CASSFGGVDGYTF. The CDR3 nucleotides read TGTGCCAGCAGTTTCGGAGGGGTGGATGGCTACACCTTC.